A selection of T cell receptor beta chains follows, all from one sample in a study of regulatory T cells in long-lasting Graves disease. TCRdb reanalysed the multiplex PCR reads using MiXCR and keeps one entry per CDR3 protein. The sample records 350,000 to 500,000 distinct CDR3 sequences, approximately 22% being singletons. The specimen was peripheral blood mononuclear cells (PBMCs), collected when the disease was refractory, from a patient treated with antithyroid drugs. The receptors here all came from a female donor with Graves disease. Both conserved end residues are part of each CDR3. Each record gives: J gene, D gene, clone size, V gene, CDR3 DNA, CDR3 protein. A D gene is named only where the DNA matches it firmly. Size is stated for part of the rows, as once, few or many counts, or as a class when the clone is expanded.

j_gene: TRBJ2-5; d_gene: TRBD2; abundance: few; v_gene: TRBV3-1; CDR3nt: TGTGCCAGCAGCTTATCTGGTCTGAGGACTAGTCAAGAGACCCAGTACTTC; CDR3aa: CASSLSGLRTSQETQYF
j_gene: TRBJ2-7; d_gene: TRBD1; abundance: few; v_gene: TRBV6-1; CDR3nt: TGTGCCGCGCCTGGGACAGGGGGGACCTACGAGCAGTACTTC; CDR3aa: CAAPGTGGTYEQYF
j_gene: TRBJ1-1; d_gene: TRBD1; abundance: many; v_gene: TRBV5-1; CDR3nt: TGCGCCAGCAGCTGGGGACAGGGTATCGCTGAAGCTTTCTTT; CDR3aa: CASSWGQGIAEAFF
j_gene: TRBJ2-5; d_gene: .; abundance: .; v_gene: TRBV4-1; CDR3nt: TGCGCCAGCAGCCAAGGCAGGGGATTTCAAGAGACCCAGTACTTC; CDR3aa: CASSQGRGFQETQYF
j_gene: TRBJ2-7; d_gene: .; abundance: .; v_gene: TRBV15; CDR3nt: TGTGCCACCAGCAGAGATCCTGGGTACTACGAGCAGTACTTC; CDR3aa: CATSRDPGYYEQYF
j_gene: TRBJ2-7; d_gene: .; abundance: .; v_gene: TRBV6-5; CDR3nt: TGTGCCAGCAGTTACTCATCGGGAATTTACGAGCAGTACTTC; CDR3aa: CASSYSSGIYEQYF
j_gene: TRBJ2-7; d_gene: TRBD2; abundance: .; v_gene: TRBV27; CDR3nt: TGTGCCAGCTCCATGAGGGCTAGCGGTTTCTACGAGCAGTACTTC; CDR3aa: CASSMRASGFYEQYF
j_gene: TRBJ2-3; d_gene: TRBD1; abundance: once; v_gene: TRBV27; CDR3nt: TGTGCCAGCAGCCACTCCCGGGACAGGGGACGAGATACGCAGTATTTT; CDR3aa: CASSHSRDRGRDTQYF
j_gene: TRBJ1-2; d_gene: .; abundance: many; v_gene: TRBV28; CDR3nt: TGTGCCAGCAGTCTCGGACAGAACTATGGCTACACCTTC; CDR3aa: CASSLGQNYGYTF
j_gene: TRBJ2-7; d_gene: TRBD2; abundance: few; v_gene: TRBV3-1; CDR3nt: TGTGCCAGCAGCCGACCGAGACTAGCGGGAGTATATGAGCAGTACTTC; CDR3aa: CASSRPRLAGVYEQYF
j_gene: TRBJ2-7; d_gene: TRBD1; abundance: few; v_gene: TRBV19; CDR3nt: TGTGCCAGTAGTATGGGACAGGAACTCTCCTACGAGCAGTACTTC; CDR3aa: CASSMGQELSYEQYF
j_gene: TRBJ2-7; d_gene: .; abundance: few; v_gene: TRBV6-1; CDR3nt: TGTGCCAGCAGTGGATGGGACGGCGAGCAGTACTTC; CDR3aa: CASSGWDGEQYF
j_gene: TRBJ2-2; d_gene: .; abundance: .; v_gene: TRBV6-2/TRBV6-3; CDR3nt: TGTGCCAGCAGTTGGCAGATAAACACCGGGGAGCTGTTTTTT; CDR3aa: CASSWQINTGELFF
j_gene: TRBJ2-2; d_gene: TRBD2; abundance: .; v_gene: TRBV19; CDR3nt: TGTGCCAGTAGCGCTAGCGGGAGTTCCGACACCGGGGAGCTGTTTTTT; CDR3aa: CASSASGSSDTGELFF
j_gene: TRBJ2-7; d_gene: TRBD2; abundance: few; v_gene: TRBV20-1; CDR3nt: TGCAGTGCTAGAGATAAAAGACTAGCGGGAGTTTACGAGCAGTACTTC; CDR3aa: CSARDKRLAGVYEQYF
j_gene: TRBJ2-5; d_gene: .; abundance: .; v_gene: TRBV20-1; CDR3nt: TGCAGTGCTAGAGTCCTGGAGGAGACCCAGTACTTC; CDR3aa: CSARVLEETQYF
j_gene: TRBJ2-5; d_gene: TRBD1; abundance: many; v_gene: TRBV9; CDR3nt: TGTGCCAGCAGTCCCGGACAGGGTTCGGAGACCCAGTACTTC; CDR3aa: CASSPGQGSETQYF
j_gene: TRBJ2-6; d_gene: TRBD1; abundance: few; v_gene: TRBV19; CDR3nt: TGTGCCAGTAGTGAGGGGGCGCAGTTGGGTTGGTCTGGGGCCAACGTCCTGACTTTC; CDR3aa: CASSEGAQLGWSGANVLTF
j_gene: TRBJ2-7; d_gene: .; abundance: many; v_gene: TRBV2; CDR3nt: TGTGCCAGCAGTGCGGCAGAGGGGCTCCCACCTTCCTACGAGCAGTACTTC; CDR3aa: CASSAAEGLPPSYEQYF
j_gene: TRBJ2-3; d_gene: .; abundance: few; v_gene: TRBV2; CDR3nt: TGTGCCAGCAGCCCCAGCGGTAGTATTGTCCAGGGCACAGATACGCAGTATTTT; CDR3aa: CASSPSGSIVQGTDTQYF
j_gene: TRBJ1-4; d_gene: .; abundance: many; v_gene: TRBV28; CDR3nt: TGTGCCAGCAGTTTAACCGGGAGGGAAAAACTGTTTTTT; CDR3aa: CASSLTGREKLFF
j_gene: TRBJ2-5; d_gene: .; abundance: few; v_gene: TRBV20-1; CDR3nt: TGCAGTGCTCCCCGGGCCTCCCAAGAGACCCAGTACTTC; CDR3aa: CSAPRASQETQYF
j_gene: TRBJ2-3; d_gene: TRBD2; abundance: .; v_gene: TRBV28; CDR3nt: TGTGCCAGCAGTTTACGCGGGAGAGCAGATACGCAGTATTTT; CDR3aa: CASSLRGRADTQYF
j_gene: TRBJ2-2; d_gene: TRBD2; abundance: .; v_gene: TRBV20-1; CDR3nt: TGCAGTGCTAATCCGGGACTAGCGGTGAACACCGGGGAGCTGTTTTTT; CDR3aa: CSANPGLAVNTGELFF
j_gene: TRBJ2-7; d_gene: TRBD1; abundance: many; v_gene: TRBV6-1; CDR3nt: TGTGCCAGCAGTCAACAGGGGACCTACGAGCAGTACTTC; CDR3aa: CASSQQGTYEQYF
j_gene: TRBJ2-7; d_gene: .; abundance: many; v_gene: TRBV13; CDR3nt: TGTGCCAGCAGCCATACCGCTGGAGGGGGGGAACAGTACTTC; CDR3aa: CASSHTAGGGEQYF
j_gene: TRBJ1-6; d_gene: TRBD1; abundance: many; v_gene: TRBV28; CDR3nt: TGTGCCAGCAGTTTCGACAGGGGGATGTGGAATTCACCCCTCCACTTT; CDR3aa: CASSFDRGMWNSPLHF
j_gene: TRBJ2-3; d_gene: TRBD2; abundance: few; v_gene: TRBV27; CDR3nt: TGTGCCAGCAGTCAGGGACTAGCGGGAGCAGATACGCAGTATTTT; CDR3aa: CASSQGLAGADTQYF
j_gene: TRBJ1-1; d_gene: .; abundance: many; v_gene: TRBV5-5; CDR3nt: TGTGCCAGCAGCTTGCAGGGATCCGACACTGAAGCTTTCTTT; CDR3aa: CASSLQGSDTEAFF
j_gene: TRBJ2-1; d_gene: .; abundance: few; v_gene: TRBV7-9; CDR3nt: TGTGCCAGCAGCTTAGGACCCCGGGGCAGAGTTTACAATGAGCAGTTCTTC; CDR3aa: CASSLGPRGRVYNEQFF
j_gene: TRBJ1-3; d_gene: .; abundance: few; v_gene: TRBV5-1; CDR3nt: TGCGCCAGCAGCTTCGACGGGGGAAACACCATATATTTT; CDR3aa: CASSFDGGNTIYF
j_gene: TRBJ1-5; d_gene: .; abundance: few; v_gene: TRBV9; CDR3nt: TGTGCCAGCAGCCATGGACATAGCAATCAGCCCCAGCATTTT; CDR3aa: CASSHGHSNQPQHF
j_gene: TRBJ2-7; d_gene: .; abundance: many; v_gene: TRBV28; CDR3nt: TGTGCCAGCGGGAGTCTGAGTACCTACGAGCAGTACTTC; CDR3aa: CASGSLSTYEQYF
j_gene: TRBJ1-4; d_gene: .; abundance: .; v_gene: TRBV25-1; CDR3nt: TGTGCCAGCAGGGGAGAGAATGAAAAACTGTTTTTT; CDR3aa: CASRGENEKLFF
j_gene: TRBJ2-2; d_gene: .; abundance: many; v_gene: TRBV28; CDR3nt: TGTGCCAGCCAAACTCTCCCTCCCTTGGGGACCGGGGAGCTGTTTTTT; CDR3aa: CASQTLPPLGTGELFF
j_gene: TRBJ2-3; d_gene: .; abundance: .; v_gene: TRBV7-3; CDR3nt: TGTGCCAGCAGCTTACTTACTAGCACAGATACGCAGTATTTT; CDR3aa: CASSLLTSTDTQYF
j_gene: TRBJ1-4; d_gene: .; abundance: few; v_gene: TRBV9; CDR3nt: TGTGCCAGCAGCGTAGGGCCTAATGAAAAACTGTTTTTT; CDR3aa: CASSVGPNEKLFF
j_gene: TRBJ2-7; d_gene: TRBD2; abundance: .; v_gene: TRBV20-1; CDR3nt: TGCAGTGCTAGCCCGACTAGCGGGAGGCCCACCTACGAGCAGTACTTC; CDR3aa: CSASPTSGRPTYEQYF
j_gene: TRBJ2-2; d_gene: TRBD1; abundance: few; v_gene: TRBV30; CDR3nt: TGTGCCTGGGAGCCAGGGGGCCCCGGGGAGCTGTTTTTT; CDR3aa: CAWEPGGPGELFF
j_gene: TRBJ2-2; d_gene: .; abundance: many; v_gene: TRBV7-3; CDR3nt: TGTGCCAGCAGCCCAGGGTACACCGGGGAGCTGTTTTTT; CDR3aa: CASSPGYTGELFF
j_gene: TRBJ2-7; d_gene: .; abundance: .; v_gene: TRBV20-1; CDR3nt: TGCAGTGCTAGAGACTCAGGGGACAAGCAGTACTTC; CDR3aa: CSARDSGDKQYF
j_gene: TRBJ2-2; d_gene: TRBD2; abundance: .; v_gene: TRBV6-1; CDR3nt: TGTGCCAGCAGTCCCACTCGGACTAGCGGGGAGCTGTTTTTT; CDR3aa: CASSPTRTSGELFF
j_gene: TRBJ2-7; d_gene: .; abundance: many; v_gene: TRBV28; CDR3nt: TGTGCCAGCCGGGACTTCTCCTACGAGCAGTACTTC; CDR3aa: CASRDFSYEQYF
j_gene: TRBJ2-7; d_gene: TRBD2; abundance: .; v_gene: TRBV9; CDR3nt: TGTGCCAGCAGCGCCGCTAGCGGGAGTGGGTACGAGCAGTACTTC; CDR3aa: CASSAASGSGYEQYF
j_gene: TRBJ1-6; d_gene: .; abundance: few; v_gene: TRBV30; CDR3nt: TGTGCCTGGAGTGCGCGGACAGTTTTCGGTAATTCACCCCTCCACTTT; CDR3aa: CAWSARTVFGNSPLHF
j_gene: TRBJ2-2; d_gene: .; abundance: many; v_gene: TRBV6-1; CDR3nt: TGTGCCAGCAGTGAAGCGGGCACAGGGACCGGGGAGCTGTTTTTT; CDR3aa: CASSEAGTGTGELFF
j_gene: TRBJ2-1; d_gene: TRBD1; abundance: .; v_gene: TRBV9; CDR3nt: TGTGCCAGCAGCGCCGGGACAGGAGCCTACAATGAGCAGTTCTTC; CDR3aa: CASSAGTGAYNEQFF
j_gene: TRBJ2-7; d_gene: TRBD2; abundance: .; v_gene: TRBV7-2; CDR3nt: TGTGCCAGCAGCTCCTATACTAGCGGGAGGTACGAGCAGTACTTC; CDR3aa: CASSSYTSGRYEQYF
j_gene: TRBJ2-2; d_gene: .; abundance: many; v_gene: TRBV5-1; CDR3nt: TGTGCCAGCAGCCTAACTAGTTCCGGGGAGCTGTTTTTT; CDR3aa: CASSLTSSGELFF
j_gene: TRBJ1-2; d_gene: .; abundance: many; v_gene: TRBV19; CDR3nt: TGTGCCAGTAGTTCCTCGCCGGGGGGCGGCTATGGCTACACCTTC; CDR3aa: CASSSSPGGGYGYTF
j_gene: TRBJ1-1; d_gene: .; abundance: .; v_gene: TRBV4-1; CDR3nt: TGCGCCAGCAGCCTTACAAGGTGGAGAGAAGCTTTCTTT; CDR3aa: CASSLTRWREAFF
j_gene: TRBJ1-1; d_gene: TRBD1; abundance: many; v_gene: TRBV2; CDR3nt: TGTGCCAGCAGTGAAACAGGGGCAACTGAAGCTTTCTTT; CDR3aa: CASSETGATEAFF
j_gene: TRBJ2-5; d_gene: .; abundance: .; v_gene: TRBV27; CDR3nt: TGTGCCAGCAGTCCCCAGGGCCGGAGCAGGGAGACCCAGTACTTC; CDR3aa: CASSPQGRSRETQYF
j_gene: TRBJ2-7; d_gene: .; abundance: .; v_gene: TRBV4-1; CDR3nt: TGCGCCAGCAGCCATCCTCGGGATCAAGGATCCTACGAGCAGTACTTC; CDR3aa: CASSHPRDQGSYEQYF
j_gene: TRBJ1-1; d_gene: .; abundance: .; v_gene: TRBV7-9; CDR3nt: TGTGCCAGCAGCTTAGTTGGCTTTGGGACTGAAGCTTTCTTT; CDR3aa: CASSLVGFGTEAFF
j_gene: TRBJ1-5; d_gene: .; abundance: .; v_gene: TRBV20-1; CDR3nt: TGCAGTGCTAGAGATCCCGCCGATCAGCCCCAGCATTTT; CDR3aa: CSARDPADQPQHF
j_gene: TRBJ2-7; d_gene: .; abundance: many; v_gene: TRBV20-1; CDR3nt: TGCAGTGCAACCGGGGGATTAGGGAACGAGCAGTACTTC; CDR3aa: CSATGGLGNEQYF